Shown below are 18 T cell receptor beta chains from a single sample sequenced in a study of cytomegalovirus exposure and HLA in healthy donors. Vbeta (60) and Jbeta (13) primers were used in the PCR. Clones were sequenced by immunoSEQ multiplex PCR, and TCRdb holds only the in-frame ones, with some missing. Of 250,000 to 350,000 clones in the sample, 80% were seen once. Material for sequencing was PBMCs. The receptor set was obtained from a girl aged 2 to 10 in good health and CMV-seronegative.

This clone was recorded a few times. This chain connects TRBV7-9 to TRBJ1-3, with TRBD1 matching 11 bases. In germline, CDR1 is SEHNR, CDR2 FQNEAQ (reference sequence). V lost 4 bases, J lost 8 bases, and 7 bases stayed unmatched. The CDR3 sequence is 15 residues long. CDR3 nucleotides: TGTGCCAGCAGCTCCTGGACAGGGGGCGCGGACACCATATATTTT. Protein sequence: CASSSWTGGADTIYF.

Notes on this clone: The junction does not match germline at one end; this may be a read error. The chain is built from TRBV6-5 and TRBJ1-4, with D unresolved. From germline, CDR1 is MNHEY and CDR2 SVGAGI. The CDR3 consists of 14 residues. CDR3 protein: CADFSLPTNEKLFF. CDR3 coding DNA: TGTGCCGACTTCTCCCTCCCAACGAATGAAAAACTGTTTTTT.

The V and J genes are TRBV7-8 and TRBJ2-3; D is perhaps TRBD1 (5 bases). The germline V gene encodes CDR1 SGHVS and CDR2 FQNEAQ. Trimming took off 1 base at V and 3 bases at J, with 14 bases between the two ends. The CDR3 loop spans 16 amino acids. CDR3 protein: CASSLVASGFTDTQYF. CDR3 nucleotides: TGTGCCAGCAGCTTAGTTGCCTCAGGGTTTACAGATACGCAGTATTTT.

The chain is built from TRBV28 and TRBJ1-5, with D uncertain. With 6 bases removed from V and 7 bases from J, the gap between germline ends came to 4 bases. Per the germline V gene, CDR1 is MDHEN and CDR2 is SYDVKM. This CDR3 has 10 residues. CDR3 DNA sequence: TGTGCCAGCAGCCAACAGCCCCAGCATTTT. This encodes CASSQQPQHF.

This chain uses TRBV6-5 with TRBJ2-7; 8 nucleotides line up with TRBD1. V was clipped by 0 bases and J by 5 bases; unmatched bases: 3. This CDR3 has 14 residues. In germline, CDR1 is MNHEY, CDR2 SVGAGI. As DNA, the CDR3 is TGTGCCAGCAGTTACTCGGACAGGGCCCACGAGCAGTACTTC. Translating it yields CASSYSDRAHEQYF.

The rearrangement links TRBV4-1 to TRBJ2-3, with 7 positions matching TRBD2. Germline V gene lookup returns CDR1 MGHRA and CDR2 YSYEKL. V gave up 0 bases and J gave up 3 bases; unmatched junction bases: 6. The length of the CDR3 is 16 residues. CDR3 in DNA: TGCGCCAGCAGCCAAGATCTACTAGCGATGACAGATACGCAGTATTTT. It translates to CASSQDLLAMTDTQYF.

This clone was counted only a few times. This chain links TRBV19 with TRBJ1-4; a possible D gene is TRBD1 (6 bases). Trimming pared 4 bases from V and 8 bases from J, leaving 14 bases between. Germline CDR1 reads LNHDA; CDR2 reads SQIVND (reference sequence). CDR3 length: 14 amino acids. The CDR3, as DNA: TGTGCCAGTAGTACTCCTCCAAGGGGGGAAAAACTGTTTTTT. Amino acid sequence: CASSTPPRGEKLFF.

This rearrangement joins TRBV11-2 to TRBJ1-2; 8 positions agree with TRBD1. Germline-derived CDR1 and CDR2 are SGHAT and FQNNGV. With 5 bases clipped from V and 3 bases from J, the junction kept 2 bases outside the gene matches. The CDR3 contains 13 residues. CDR3 DNA: TGTGCCAGCAGCGAGACAGGGGACTATGGCTACACCTTC. This sequence encodes CASSETGDYGYTF.

A note on this clone: Compared with germline, one end of the junction differs, possibly owing to a read error. This rearrangement joins TRBV2 to TRBJ1-5; TRBD1 agrees at 8 bases. CDR3 length: 12 residues. Germline V gene lookup returns CDR1 SNHLY and CDR2 FYNNEI. The CDR3 spells CASSEDRGPQHF. In DNA, the CDR3 is TGTGCCAGCAGCGAAGACAGGGGGCCCCAGCATTTT.

The V call is TRBV7-9, the J call TRBJ2-7, with 7 bases that match TRBD2. The CDR3 length is 16 residues. V was clipped by 5 bases and J by 0 bases; unmatched bases: 10. Germline V gene lookup returns CDR1 SEHNR and CDR2 FQNEAQ (reference sequence). In nucleotides, the CDR3 is TGTGCCAGCAGCCCCCTGGTGGGGGAGGGCTCCTACGAGCAGTACTTC. Translated, it gives CASSPLVGEGSYEQYF.

CDR3 in amino acids: CASRPLGDREKETQYF. In DNA form, the CDR3 reads TGTGCCAGCAGACCCTTGGGGGACAGGGAGAAAGAGACCCAGTACTTC. This chain connects TRBV27 to TRBJ2-5; 9 bases are shared with TRBD1. Germline V gives CDR1 MNHEY, CDR2 SMNVEV (reference sequence). This CDR3 is built from 16 residues. V lost 6 bases, J lost 3 bases, and 11 bases stayed unmatched.

This clone was detected only once. The chain employs TRBV5-1 and TRBJ2-2; tentatively, D is TRBD2 (6 bases). Germline-derived CDR1 and CDR2 are SGHRS and YFSETQ. This CDR3 spans 13 amino acids. V lost 3 bases, J lost 8 bases, and 11 bases lay in between. Here the CDR3 DNA reads TGCGCCAGCAGCTCAAGAGGGAGGGGGGAGCTGTTTTTT. As protein: CASSSRGRGELFF.

The chain couples TRBV6-5 to TRBJ2-7, with 7 bases identical to TRBD2. Germline loops: CDR1 MNHEY, CDR2 SVGAGI. Losses at the gene ends were 4 bases for V and 3 bases for J; bases not matched to a gene: 9. CDR3 length: 15 residues. This CDR3 is CASSSSEAGVYEQYF. The CDR3 bases are TGTGCCAGCAGTTCCTCAGAGGCGGGGGTCTACGAGCAGTACTTC.

The V gene is TRBV18, the J gene TRBJ2-7, with TRBD1 matching over 8 bases. CDR3 length equals 13 residues. V lost 6 bases and J lost 3; bases outside the gene matches: 4. Per germline, CDR1 KGHSH and CDR2 LQKENI. In nucleotides, the CDR3 is TGTGCCAGCTCTGCCGGGACAGGCTACGAGCAGTACTTC. As protein: CASSAGTGYEQYF.

The chain recombines TRBV29-1 with TRBJ2-7; D not resolved. The CDR3 has 15 amino acids. Germline V gives CDR1 SQVTM, CDR2 ANQGSEA. The germline V and J ends were trimmed by 4 bases and 1 base, with 17 bases remaining between them. The CDR3 is CSVGAPKSGSYEQYF. CDR3 coding DNA: TGCAGCGTTGGGGCGCCGAAATCTGGTTCCTACGAGCAGTACTTC.

The chain combines TRBV15 with TRBJ2-2; TRBD2 agrees at 10 bases. The CDR3 is 16 amino acids. Losses at the gene ends were 6 bases for V and 1 base for J; bases not matched to a gene: 5. Germline V gives CDR1 LNHNV, CDR2 YYDKDF (reference sequence). This CDR3 reads CATRASGGVNTGELFF. In nucleotides, the CDR3 is TGTGCCACCAGAGCTAGCGGGGGCGTGAACACCGGGGAGCTGTTTTTT.

The chain has TRBV4-2 and TRBJ2-7, with 8 bases identical to TRBD1. The CDR3 spans 17 residues. Looked up from germline, CDR1 is LGHNA and CDR2 is YNFKEQ. The V segment lost 1 base and the J segment 5 bases; nucleotides outside the gene matches: 13. In nucleotides, the CDR3 is TGTGCCAGCAGCCAAGCGAGAGTTACGACAGGGGTAAACGAGCAGTACTTC. Translated: CASSQARVTTGVNEQYF.

The rearrangement links TRBV27 to TRBJ2-1, with 8 bases lining up with TRBD2. The CDR3 consists of 14 residues. V lost 6 bases and J lost 6; bases outside the gene matches: 7. From germline, CDR1 is MNHEY and CDR2 SMNVEV (reference sequence). CDR3 region: CASSSVGRANEQFF. Written as DNA, the CDR3 is TGTGCCAGCAGCTCCGTCGGGAGGGCCAATGAGCAGTTCTTC.